The clone carrying this T cell receptor (beta chain) occurred many times. No antigen is known for it. The CDR3 loop spans 13 amino acids. V lost 5 bases to trimming and J lost 7 bases; unmatched junction nucleotides: 4. The source of the sample is a study of T cells after yellow fever vaccination. TCR cDNA, made by 5'RACE template switching, carried an added universal primer site and UMIs. TCRdb recomputed calls from the 5' RACE reads with MiXCR, one row per CDR3 protein. The data hold nearly 550,000 distinct CDR3 sequences, with less than 20% observed a single time. Study-wide points: Weaker in magnitude, the secondary response showed a faster peak on day 5 versus 15.

This TCR derives from a man in his thirties or forties who received the YFV17D yellow fever vaccine. Sequencing was performed on PBMCs, taken 15 days after the yellow fever booster vaccination. The chain links TRBV12-3 or TRBV12-4 to TRBJ2-2; 7 positions match TRBD1. CDR3 region: CASSLRGLGELFF. CDR3 in DNA: TGTGCCAGCAGTCTGAGGGGGCTCGGGGAGCTGTTTTTT.